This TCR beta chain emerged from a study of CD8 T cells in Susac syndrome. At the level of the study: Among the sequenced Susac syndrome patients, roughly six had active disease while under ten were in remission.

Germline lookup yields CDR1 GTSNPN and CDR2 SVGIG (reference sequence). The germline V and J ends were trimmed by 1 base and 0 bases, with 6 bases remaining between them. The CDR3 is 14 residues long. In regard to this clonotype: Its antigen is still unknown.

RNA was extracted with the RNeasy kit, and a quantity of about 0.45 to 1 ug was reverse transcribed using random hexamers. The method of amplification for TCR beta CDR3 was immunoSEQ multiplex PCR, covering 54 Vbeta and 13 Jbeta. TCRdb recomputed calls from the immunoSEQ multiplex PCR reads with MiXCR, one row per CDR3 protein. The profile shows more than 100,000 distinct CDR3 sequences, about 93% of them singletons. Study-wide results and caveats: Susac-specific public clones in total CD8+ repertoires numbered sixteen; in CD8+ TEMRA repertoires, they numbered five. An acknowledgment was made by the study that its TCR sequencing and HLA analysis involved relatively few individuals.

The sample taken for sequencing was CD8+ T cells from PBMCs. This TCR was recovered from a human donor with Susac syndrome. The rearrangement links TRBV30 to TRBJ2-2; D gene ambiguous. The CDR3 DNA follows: TGTGCCTGGAGTGATGGAGCGAACACCGGGGAGCTGTTTTTT. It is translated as CAWSDGANTGELFF.